Presented here are 27 T cell receptor beta chains from one specimen sequenced in a study of T cell responses to AZD1222 COVID-19 vaccine. Assay: immunoSEQ multiplex PCR; the TCRdb copy retains only in-frame clones and omits some. The sample has more than 60,000 clones, 83% seen once. The sample in question was peripheral blood, obtained 28 days after the second AZD1222 dose. These receptors all come from an adult who received the AZD1222 COVID-19 vaccine.

The chain links TRBV6-5 to TRBJ2-1; perhaps D is TRBD1 or TRBD2 (5 bases each). Per the germline V gene, CDR1 is MNHEY and CDR2 is SVGAGI. The germline V and J ends were trimmed by 0 bases and 6 bases, with 12 bases remaining between them. This CDR3 comprises 15 residues. DNA of the CDR3: TGTGCCAGCAGTTACTCGATAACAGGACTCAATGAGCAGTTCTTC. It encodes CASSYSITGLNEQFF.

The J gene is TRBJ2-7, the V gene TRBV28; possible D gene TRBD2, 6 bases. The V end was cut by 6 bases, the J end by 4 bases, with 19 bases between. Per the germline V gene, CDR1 is MDHEN and CDR2 is SYDVKM. The CDR3 extends over 15 amino acids. The CDR3 nucleotides read TGTGCCAGCAGACACCGAACCGGGACTGCTTACGAGCAGTACTTC. Translating gives CASRHRTGTAYEQYF.

The CDR3 protein is CASTLGVGGRGYTF. Written as DNA, the CDR3 is TGCGCCAGCACCTTAGGCGTGGGGGGCCGAGGCTACACCTTC. This sequence joins TRBV4-1 and TRBJ1-2, with a possible D match to TRBD1 (6 bases). Trimming removed 7 bases at V and 8 bases at J, with 20 bases between. Germline CDR1 is MGHRA and CDR2 is YSYEKL. The CDR3 extends over 14 amino acids.

The V and J genes are TRBV7-3 and TRBJ2-1; D gene uncertain. V shed 5 bases and J shed 0 bases, with 8 bases lying between them. The V gene's germline CDR1 is SGHTA and CDR2 FQGTGA. This CDR3 is 14 amino acids long. As DNA, the CDR3 is TGTGCCAGCAGCCCCCAGCCCTCCTACAATGAGCAGTTCTTC. Translation: CASSPQPSYNEQFF.

The chain uses TRBV27 and TRBJ2-7; perhaps TRBD1 as D (6 bases). Trimming pared 6 bases from V and 4 bases from J, leaving 13 bases between. The CDR3 runs to 13 residues. Germline V gene data show CDR1 as MNHEY and CDR2 as SMNVEV (reference sequence). CDR3 amino acids: CASRRTEHYEQYF. The CDR3 DNA follows: TGTGCCAGCAGGAGGACAGAACATTACGAGCAGTACTTC.

This clone is a singleton in its sample. The rearrangement joins TRBV21-1 to TRBJ2-7. TRBV21-1 is recorded as a pseudogene. This CDR3 has 15 residues. CDR3 sequence (DNA): TGTGCCAGCAGCAATTATCTTTCCAGCCCCTACGAGCAGTACTTC. Translation: CASSNYLSSPYEQYF.

This rearrangement joins TRBV4-1 to TRBJ1-3, with a weak D call TRBD1 (5 bases). The germline CDR1 and CDR2 sequences are MGHRA and YSYEKL. V lost 1 base to trimming and J lost 4 bases, with 20 bases between them. This CDR3 has 18 residues. The CDR3 loop is CASSQGSGWGFQGNTIYF. CDR3 DNA: TGCGCCAGCAGCCAAGGGTCGGGGTGGGGGTTTCAGGGAAACACCATATATTTT.

The genes are TRBV3-1 (or the pseudogene TRBV3-2) and TRBJ2-2; D may correspond to TRBD1 or TRBD2 (5 bases each). There are 16 residues in the CDR3. Between the trimmed V and J ends, which lost 6 bases and 3 bases, there was a span of 17 bases. Germline CDR1 reads LGHDT; CDR2 reads YNNKEL (reference sequence). CDR3 bases: TGTGCCAGCAGTCGCTTGACAGAAGCGGACACCGGGGAGCTGTTTTTT. Residues: CASSRLTEADTGELFF.

The rearrangement uses TRBV6-1 and TRBJ2-1; TRBD1 agrees at 9 bases. The CDR3 has 19 amino acids. Germline V CDR1 and CDR2: MNHNS, SASEGT. The ends lost 0 bases at V and 0 bases at J; junction bases unmatched: 9. This chain's CDR3 is CASSEAIQGALSSYNEQFF. The CDR3, as DNA: TGTGCCAGCAGTGAAGCGATACAGGGGGCACTTAGCTCCTACAATGAGCAGTTCTTC.

The chain links TRBV28 to TRBJ1-2; D possibly corresponds to TRBD1 (5 bases). The germline V and J ends were trimmed by 5 bases and 14 bases, with 24 bases remaining between them. The V gene's germline CDR1 is MDHEN and CDR2 SYDVKM. The length of the CDR3 is 14 residues. CDR3 bases: TGTGCCAGCAGTACGGGAAGGGGTTTGAGTCCCCAAACCTTC. This sequence encodes CASSTGRGLSPQTF.

This clone occurred a few times. V and J are TRBV10-1 and TRBJ1-5, with D possibly TRBD1 on 6 matching bases. The CDR3 sequence is 19 residues long. V was pared by 8 bases and J by 5 bases, with 31 bases between. In germline, CDR1 is WNHNN, CDR2 SYGVQD (reference sequence). CDR3 residues: CASPRLSREPGAADQPQHF. The CDR3 DNA is TGCGCCAGCCCTCGCCTGAGCCGGGAACCAGGGGCCGCTGATCAGCCCCAGCATTTT.

This sequence joins TRBV7-9 and TRBJ1-1; the D gene is possibly TRBD1 (5 bases). The CDR3 contains 14 residues. Trimming shortened V by 5 bases and J by 2 bases, and 12 bases separated the two germline ends. Germline CDR1 SEHNR, CDR2 FQNEAQ (reference sequence). CDR3 DNA sequence: TGTGCCAGCAGCCCCCCGGGACCCAACACTGAAGCTTTCTTT. Amino acids: CASSPPGPNTEAFF.

V and J are TRBV30 and TRBJ1-2; 9 nucleotides line up with TRBD1. Germline values: CDR1 GTSNPN, CDR2 SVGIG (reference sequence). CDR3 length: 13 amino acids. Trimming at V came to 3 bases and at J to 3 bases, leaving 2 bases not matched to a gene. CDR3 region: CAWRGDRDYGYTF. The CDR3 nucleotides read TGTGCCTGGAGGGGGGACAGGGACTATGGCTACACCTTC. The full variable domain, in which reference TRBV30 and TRBJ1-2 provide the parts outside the CDR3, is SQTIHQWPATLVQPVGSPLSLECTVEGTSNPNLYWYRQAAGRGLQLLFYSVGIGQISSEVPQNLSASRPQDRQFILSSKKLLLSDSGFYLCAWRGDRDYGYTFGSGTRLTVV.

The chain employs TRBV28 and TRBJ1-1, with 8 bases fitting TRBD1. The germline V gene has CDR1 MDHEN and CDR2 SYDVKM. V was clipped by 6 bases and J by 5 bases; unmatched bases: 11. This CDR3 comprises 15 residues. CDR3: CASSPLIRGLTEAFF. The CDR3 region has the DNA TGTGCCAGCAGCCCTTTAATCAGGGGGCTTACTGAAGCTTTCTTT.

The chain links TRBV5-1 to TRBJ2-1, with 11 positions matching TRBD2. The CDR3 extends over 17 amino acids. Germline V CDR1 and CDR2: SGHRS, YFSETQ. With 1 base clipped from V and 14 bases from J, the junction kept 17 bases outside the gene matches. The CDR3: CASSLWMLAGGHSGEFF. DNA of the CDR3: TGCGCCAGCAGCTTGTGGATGCTAGCGGGAGGACACTCTGGGGAGTTCTTC.

This chain connects TRBV4-1 to TRBJ1-5; a weak D match, TRBD1 (5 bases). The CDR3 has 17 amino acids. CDR1 is MGHRA and CDR2 is YSYEKL in the germline V gene. With 0 bases removed from V and 3 bases from J, the gap between germline ends came to 15 bases. The CDR3 DNA sequence: TGCGCCAGCAGCCAAGATGGGCAGTTGGGGACCAATCAGCCCCAGCATTTT. Amino acids: CASSQDGQLGTNQPQHF.

In DNA form, the CDR3 reads TGTGCCAGCAGCTTAGGCGGCAGGGAAATGCCCTACGAGCAGTACTTC. Protein: CASSLGGREMPYEQYF. The J gene is TRBJ2-7, the V gene TRBV7-6, with D tentatively TRBD1 (5 bases). The germline V gene encodes CDR1 SGHVS and CDR2 FNYEAQ. Trimming took off 1 base at V and 2 bases at J, with 15 bases between the two ends. This CDR3 has 16 amino acids.

The chain recombines TRBV2 with TRBJ2-1, with D uncertain. The CDR3 length is 13 residues. The V gene lost 6 bases and the J gene lost 4 bases, with 10 bases spanning the gap. From germline, CDR1 is SNHLY and CDR2 FYNNEI. This CDR3 reads CASRGDVYNEQFF. CDR3 bases: TGTGCCAGCAGAGGTGATGTTTACAATGAGCAGTTCTTC.

The sample holds a few counts of this clone. V usage is TRBV7-2 and J usage is TRBJ1-1; 7 nucleotides line up with TRBD1. The V segment lost 2 bases and the J segment 6 bases; nucleotides outside the gene matches: 12. Germline values: CDR1 SGHTA, CDR2 FQGNSA. The CDR3 runs to 16 residues. The CDR3 DNA follows: TGTGCCAGCAGCTTATTACGAAGGGGGCGCATCTCTGAAGCTTTCTTT. Its protein is CASSLLRRGRISEAFF.

CDR3 bases: TGTGCCAGCAGTTACCGGGGCGGGGCCGAAAAACTGTTTTTT. It encodes CASSYRGGAEKLFF. The rearrangement links TRBV27 to TRBJ1-4; D is possibly TRBD1 (5 bases). V was shortened by 4 bases and J by 8 bases, with 14 bases between the two germline ends. Per the germline V gene, CDR1 is MNHEY and CDR2 is SMNVEV (reference sequence). CDR3 size: 14 residues.

The chain combines TRBV4-2 with TRBJ1-1; D not certain. Trimming cost V 0 bases and J 5 bases, with 13 bases left between them. This CDR3 is 15 amino acids long. Per germline, CDR1 LGHNA and CDR2 YNFKEQ. CDR3 coding DNA: TGTGCCAGCAGCCAAGATTCCCCAGGAATAACTGAAGCTTTCTTT. Amino acids: CASSQDSPGITEAFF.

The sample holds a few counts of this clone. This rearrangement joins TRBV7-8 to TRBJ2-7; 12 positions match TRBD2. The germline gives CDR1 SGHVS, CDR2 FQNEAQ. The CDR3 is made up of 18 amino acids. Trimming removed 1 base from V and 5 bases from J; junction bases left unmatched: 12. CDR3 nucleotides: TGTGCCAGCAGCTTAGTTGCTAGCGGGAGGGCCGCTATCCACGAGCAGTACTTC. Amino acids: CASSLVASGRAAIHEQYF.

The genes are TRBV7-3 and TRBJ1-2, with D uncertain. V lost 2 bases and J lost 14, with 21 bases in between. From germline, CDR1 is SGHTA and CDR2 FQGTGA. This CDR3 region has 14 residues. The CDR3 spells CASSLGPDVTPRTF. CDR3 nucleotide sequence: TGTGCCAGCAGCTTAGGGCCCGACGTGACCCCTAGAACCTTC.

With regard to this clone: No DNA is shown, since the ends of the CDR3 on it are uncertain; the CDR3 is the one TCRdb lists. The gene calls are TRBV21-1 and TRBJ1-1. TRBV21-1 is classified as a pseudogene. Including both end residues, the CDR3 is 17 amino acids long. CDR3 in amino acids: CAIFWGSGTPLDTEAFF.

The table lists this clone with a few counts. The rearrangement links TRBV4-2 to TRBJ2-7, with TRBD1 matching over 7 bases. The germline V gene has CDR1 LGHNA and CDR2 YNFKEQ. This CDR3 is built from 14 residues. V gave up 1 base and J gave up 2 bases; unmatched junction bases: 2. The CDR3 is CASSQGGQTYEQYF. CDR3 bases: TGTGCCAGCAGCCAAGGGGGACAGACCTACGAGCAGTACTTC.

The chain carries TRBV28 and TRBJ1-2; 7 nucleotides match TRBD1. The CDR3 spans 14 residues. V trimming: 6 bases; J trimming: 8 bases; junction bases outside the gene matches: 12. Germline V gene sequence: CDR1 MDHEN, CDR2 SYDVKM. CDR3 sequence reads: CASSPVGGGQGYTF. The CDR3 bases are TGTGCCAGCAGCCCCGTGGGTGGGGGACAGGGCTACACCTTC.

The chain is built from TRBV28 and TRBJ1-2, with a weak D call TRBD1 (6 bases). The CDR3 has 11 amino acids. Germline CDR1 MDHEN, CDR2 SYDVKM. The ends were cut back, 4 bases at V and 11 bases at J, with 11 bases in the middle. The CDR3 spells CASSSDSYYTF. For the CDR3, the DNA is TGTGCCAGCAGTTCGGACAGTTATTACACCTTC.